The 16 T cell receptor beta chains presented below share a single source sample, sequenced in a study of T-cell reconstitution after alpha-beta-depleted transplantation in children (dated by TCRdb to the mid-2010s). Library preparation used PCR. This sample was sequenced with an Illumina HiSeq 2500. To normalize quantification of the TCRbeta repertoire, the TCR libraries were built with molecular barcoding that relied on unique molecular identifiers. The public sequencing data were trimmed at Q25 with fastp and processed into clonotypes with MiXCR by TCRdb, which kept only in-frame beta chains. Every CDR3 protein is listed once, alongside the most common genes and DNA of its rows. The sample table shows hundreds of thousands of distinct CDR3 sequences, and roughly 18% are seen once. Clones ranked in the top ten supply 3.3% of the sample. The source material was PBMCs from the stem cell graft donor, sampled from the stem cell graft. The origin of the receptors is a human donor who donated a stem cell graft to a child with acute lymphoblastic leukemia.

The chain has TRBV5-1 and TRBJ2-1; TRBD1 agrees at 10 bases. V shed 2 bases, J shed 4 bases, and the junction held 15 bases outside the gene matches. The CDR3 runs 19 residues. Germline V gives CDR1 SGHRS, CDR2 YFSETQ. CDR3 sequence reads: CASSFAWDRGRTTYNEQFF. The CDR3, as DNA: TGCGCCAGCAGCTTCGCTTGGGACAGGGGCCGGACTACTTACAATGAGCAGTTCTTC.

This rearrangement joins TRBV7-3 to TRBJ2-1; 14 bases agree with TRBD2. CDR1 SGHTA and CDR2 FQGTGA come from the germline V gene. The CDR3 spans 18 residues. The V segment lost 4 bases and the J segment 5 bases; nucleotides outside the gene matches: 10. The CDR3 sequence: CASSSPGLAGDSHNEQFF. CDR3 in DNA: TGTGCCAGCAGCTCCCCGGGACTAGCGGGAGATAGCCACAATGAGCAGTTCTTC.

This clonotype was detected a few times. The chain couples TRBV27 to TRBJ2-7, with D perhaps TRBD1 or TRBD2 (5 bases each). The V and J ends lost 5 bases and 2 bases respectively, with 16 bases between them. This CDR3 is built from 15 residues. CDR1 is MNHEY, CDR2 SMNVEV, per germline (reference sequence). The CDR3: CASSAPGTPPYEQYF. The CDR3 DNA reads TGTGCCAGCAGTGCCCCCGGGACGCCACCCTACGAGCAGTACTTC.

This clonotype was seen at least ten times. J is TRBJ2-7 and V is TRBV7-9; no firm D call. The V gene's germline CDR1 is SEHNR and CDR2 FQNEAQ (reference sequence). With 9 bases removed from V and 1 base from J, the gap between germline ends came to 10 bases. The CDR3 runs to 12 residues. For the CDR3, the DNA is TGTGCCAGTACGGACGGTTCCTACGAGCAGTACTTC. It codes for CASTDGSYEQYF.

This clonotype was detected a few times. The chain couples TRBV5-1 to TRBJ2-7; 9 bases agree with TRBD1. The CDR3 extends over 15 amino acids. The V gene end was trimmed by 1 base and the J gene end by 0 bases; junction bases not matched to a gene: 2. Germline CDR1 SGHRS, CDR2 YFSETQ. The CDR3 nucleotides are TGCGCCAGCAGCTTGCCGACAGGGGGCTCCTACGAGCAGTACTTC. It yields the protein CASSLPTGGSYEQYF.

The chain has TRBV7-2 and TRBJ2-1; 8 bases line up with TRBD1. This CDR3 contains 15 residues. V gave up 11 bases and J gave up 0 bases; unmatched junction bases: 9. Germline V gene sequence: CDR1 SGHTA, CDR2 FQGNSA. This CDR3 is CAVGTGLSSYNEQFF. CDR3 nucleotides: TGTGCCGTTGGGACAGGCCTCAGCTCCTACAATGAGCAGTTCTTC.

The count of this clonotype is one. V and J are TRBV7-9 and TRBJ2-3, with TRBD2 as a possible D gene (6 bases). The germline CDR1 and CDR2 sequences are SEHNR and FQNEAQ (reference sequence). The V gene lost 8 bases and the J gene lost 3 bases, with 18 bases spanning the gap. This CDR3 comprises 15 residues. The CDR3 protein is CASSIVMRGTDTQYF. The CDR3 bases are TGTGCCAGCTCAATCGTGATGCGGGGAACAGATACGCAGTATTTT.

The chain employs TRBV12-3 or TRBV12-4 and TRBJ2-1, with 7 nucleotides matching TRBD2. This CDR3 is built from 16 residues. V dropped 8 bases and J dropped 4; count of bases not matched to a gene: 14. CDR3 in DNA: TGTGCCAGCGTACAAACGACTAGCTGGGCGTACAATGAGCAGTTCTTC. Translating gives CASVQTTSWAYNEQFF.

The chain combines TRBV6-4 with TRBJ2-1; 7 bases line up with TRBD2. J lost 9 bases, V lost 0 bases, and 8 bases had no gene match. The CDR3 is made up of 15 amino acids. Germline-derived CDR1 and CDR2 are MRHNA and SNTAGT. The CDR3 sequence is CASSDSSGAQFEQFF. CDR3 nucleotide sequence: TGTGCCAGCAGTGACTCAAGCGGGGCCCAATTTGAGCAGTTCTTC.

The chain combines TRBV5-6 with TRBJ2-1; D remains ambiguous. The length of the CDR3 is 16 residues. The V gene's germline CDR1 is SGHDT and CDR2 YYEEEE. Trimming took off 0 bases at V and 5 bases at J, with 15 bases between the two ends. For the CDR3, the DNA is TGTGCCAGCAGCTTGGTGCTCGAGTCGACCCACAATGAGCAGTTCTTC. Translated, it gives CASSLVLESTHNEQFF. The complete variable domain, with remaining parts taken from reference TRBV5-6 and TRBJ2-1, reads DAGVTQSPTHLIKTRGQQVTLRCSPKSGHDTVSWYQQALGQGPQFIFQYYEEEERQRGNFPDRFSGHQFPNYSSELNVNALLLGDSALYLCASSLVLESTHNEQFFGPGTRLTVL.

The chain has TRBV29-1 and TRBJ2-1, with a possible D match to TRBD2 (6 bases). The CDR3 consists of 13 residues. Germline V gene lookup returns CDR1 SQVTM and CDR2 ANQGSEA. V lost 3 bases and J lost 0, with 6 bases in between. As DNA, the CDR3 is TGCAGCGTTGAGGGACTCTCCTACAATGAGCAGTTCTTC. Translation: CSVEGLSYNEQFF.

This clonotype was seen more than once but under ten times. The chain links TRBV9 to TRBJ2-1; the D gene could be TRBD1 or TRBD2 (7 bases each). This CDR3 has 16 residues. Looked up from germline, CDR1 is SGDLS and CDR2 is YYNGEE. Trimming left V 4 bases short and J 6 bases short, with 20 bases between. The CDR3 loop is CASSSQTGEGVNEQFF. DNA for the CDR3: TGTGCCAGCAGCTCACAAACAGGGGAGGGGGTCAATGAGCAGTTCTTC.

The chain combines TRBV5-1 with TRBJ2-5; 10 bases agree with TRBD2. The germline V gene has CDR1 SGHRS and CDR2 YFSETQ. The CDR3 length is 15 residues. Trimming cost V 1 base and J 3 bases; bases outside gene matches: 3. CDR3 region: CASSLTGTSEETQYF. Here the CDR3 DNA reads TGCGCCAGCAGCTTGACCGGGACTAGCGAAGAGACCCAGTACTTC.

The chain recombines TRBV12-3 or TRBV12-4 with TRBJ2-5; no clear D. Between the trimmed V and J ends, which lost 0 bases and 2 bases, there was a span of 10 bases. The CDR3 extends over 15 amino acids. The CDR3 region is CASSLAGFEQETQYF. The CDR3 DNA sequence: TGTGCCAGCAGTTTAGCGGGCTTCGAACAAGAGACCCAGTACTTC.

The chain carries TRBV12-3 or TRBV12-4 and TRBJ2-7, with D tentatively TRBD1 (5 bases). There are 14 residues in the CDR3. Trimming cost V 3 bases and J 9 bases, with 18 bases left between them. CDR3 DNA sequence: TGTGCCAGCAGTTTGTGGGGCCCCTTAATGGTGCAGTACTTC. Encoded protein: CASSLWGPLMVQYF.

In its sample, this clonotype was seen a few times. This chain connects TRBV6-6 to TRBJ2-7, with 14 bases that match TRBD2. The CDR3 runs 18 residues. Germline V gives CDR1 MNHNY, CDR2 SVGAGI (reference sequence). J was trimmed by 5 bases and V by 4 bases; bases with no gene match: 13. CDR3 sequence (DNA): TGTGCCAGCAGTTCTCCGCGAGGACTAGCGGGAGGAAGAAACGAGCAGTACTTC. Its translation is CASSSPRGLAGGRNEQYF.